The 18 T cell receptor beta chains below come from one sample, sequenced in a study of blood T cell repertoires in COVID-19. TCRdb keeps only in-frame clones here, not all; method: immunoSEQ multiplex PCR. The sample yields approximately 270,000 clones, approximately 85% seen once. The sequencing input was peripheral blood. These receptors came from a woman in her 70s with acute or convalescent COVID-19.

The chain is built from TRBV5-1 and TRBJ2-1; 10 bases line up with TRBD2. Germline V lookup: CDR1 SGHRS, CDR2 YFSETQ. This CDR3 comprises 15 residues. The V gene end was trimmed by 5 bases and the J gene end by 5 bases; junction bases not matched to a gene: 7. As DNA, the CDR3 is TGCGCCAGCAGAGGTAGGACTAGCGGCAACAATGAGCAGTTCTTC. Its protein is CASRGRTSGNNEQFF. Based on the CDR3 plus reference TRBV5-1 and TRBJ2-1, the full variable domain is KAGVTQTPRYLIKTRGQQVTLSCSPISGHRSVSWYQQTPGQGLQFLFEYFSETQRNKGNFPGRFSGRQFSNSRSEMNVSTLELGDSALYLCASRGRTSGNNEQFFGPGTRLTVL.

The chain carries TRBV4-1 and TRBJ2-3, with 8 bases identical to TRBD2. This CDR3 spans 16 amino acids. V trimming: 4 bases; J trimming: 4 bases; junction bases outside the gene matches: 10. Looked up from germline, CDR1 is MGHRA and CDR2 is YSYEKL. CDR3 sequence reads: CASSLSGGGIPDTQYF. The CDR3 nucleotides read TGCGCCAGCAGCCTATCCGGGGGGGGGATCCCAGATACGCAGTATTTT.

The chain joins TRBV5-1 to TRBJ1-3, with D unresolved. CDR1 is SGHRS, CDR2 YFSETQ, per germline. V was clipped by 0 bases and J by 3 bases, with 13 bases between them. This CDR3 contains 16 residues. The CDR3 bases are TGCGCCAGCAGCTTGGGGAGCAAAACGGGTGGAAACACCATATATTTT. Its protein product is CASSLGSKTGGNTIYF.

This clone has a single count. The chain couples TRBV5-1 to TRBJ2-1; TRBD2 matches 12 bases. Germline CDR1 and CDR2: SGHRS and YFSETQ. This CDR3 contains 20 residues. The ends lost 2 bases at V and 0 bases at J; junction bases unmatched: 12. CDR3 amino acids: CASSFPWTSGVDSSYNEQFF. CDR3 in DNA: TGCGCCAGCAGCTTCCCCTGGACTAGCGGGGTCGATAGCTCCTACAATGAGCAGTTCTTC.

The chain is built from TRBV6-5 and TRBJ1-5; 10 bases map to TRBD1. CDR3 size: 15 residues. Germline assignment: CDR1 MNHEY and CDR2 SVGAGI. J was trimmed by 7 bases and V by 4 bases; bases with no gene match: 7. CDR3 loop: CASSWDRGFEQPQHF. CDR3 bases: TGTGCCAGCAGTTGGGACAGGGGCTTCGAACAGCCCCAGCATTTT.

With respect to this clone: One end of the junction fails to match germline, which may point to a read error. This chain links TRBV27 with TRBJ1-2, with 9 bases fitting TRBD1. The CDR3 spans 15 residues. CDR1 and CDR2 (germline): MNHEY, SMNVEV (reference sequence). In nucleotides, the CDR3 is TGTGCCAGCAGTCTATCCGGGACAGGGATTGGTGGCTACACCTTC. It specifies CASSLSGTGIGGYTF.

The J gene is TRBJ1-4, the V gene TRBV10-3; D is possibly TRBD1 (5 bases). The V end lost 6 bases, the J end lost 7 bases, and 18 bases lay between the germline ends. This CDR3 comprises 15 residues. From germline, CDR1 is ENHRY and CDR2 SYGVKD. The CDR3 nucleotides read TGTGCCATCAGAGCTCCTAACGGGGACTTTGAAAAACTGTTTTTT. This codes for CAIRAPNGDFEKLFF.

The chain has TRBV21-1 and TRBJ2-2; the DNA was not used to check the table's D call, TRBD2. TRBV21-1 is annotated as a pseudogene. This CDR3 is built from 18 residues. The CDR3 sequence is CASSGGRRAGGNTGELFF. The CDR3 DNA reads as TGTGCCAGCAGCGGAGGTCGCCGAGCGGGGGGTAACACCGGGGAGCTGTTTTTT.

DNA of the CDR3: TGTGCCTGGAGTCAGGGCAGGGGAGGGCACGAGCAGTACTTC. Amino acids: CAWSQGRGGHEQYF. The chain is built from TRBV30 and TRBJ2-7; perhaps TRBD2 as D (7 bases). The CDR3 is 14 amino acids. V was trimmed by 2 bases and J by 5 bases, leaving 16 bases between them. Germline V gene sequence: CDR1 GTSNPN, CDR2 SVGIG (reference sequence).

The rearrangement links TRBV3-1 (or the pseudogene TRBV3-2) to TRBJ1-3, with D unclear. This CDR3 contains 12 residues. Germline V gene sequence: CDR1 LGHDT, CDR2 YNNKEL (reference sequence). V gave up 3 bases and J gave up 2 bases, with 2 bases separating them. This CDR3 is CASSHTGNTIYF. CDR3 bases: TGTGCCAGCAGCCATACTGGAAACACCATATATTTT.

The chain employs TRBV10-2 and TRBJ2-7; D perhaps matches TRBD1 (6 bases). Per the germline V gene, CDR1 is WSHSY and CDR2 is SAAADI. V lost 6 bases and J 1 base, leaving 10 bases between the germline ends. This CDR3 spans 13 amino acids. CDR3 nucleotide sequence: TGCGCCAGCAGAAACAGGGCTTCCTACGAGCAGTACTTC. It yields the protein CASRNRASYEQYF.

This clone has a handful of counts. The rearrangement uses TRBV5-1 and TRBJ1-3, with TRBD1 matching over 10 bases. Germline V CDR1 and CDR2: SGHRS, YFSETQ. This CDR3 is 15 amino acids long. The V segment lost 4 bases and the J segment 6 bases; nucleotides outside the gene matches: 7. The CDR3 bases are TGCGCCAGCAGCCCACAGACAGGGGGCATAAACACCATATATTTT. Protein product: CASSPQTGGINTIYF. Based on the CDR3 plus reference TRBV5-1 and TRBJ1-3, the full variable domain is KAGVTQTPRYLIKTRGQQVTLSCSPISGHRSVSWYQQTPGQGLQFLFEYFSETQRNKGNFPGRFSGRQFSNSRSEMNVSTLELGDSALYLCASSPQTGGINTIYFGEGSWLTVV.

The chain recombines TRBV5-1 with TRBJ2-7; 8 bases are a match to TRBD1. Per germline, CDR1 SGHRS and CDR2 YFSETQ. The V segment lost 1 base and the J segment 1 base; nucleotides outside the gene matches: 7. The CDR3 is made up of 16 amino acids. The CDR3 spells CASSLYLTGGSYEQYF. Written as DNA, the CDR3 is TGCGCCAGCAGCTTGTACTTAACAGGGGGGTCCTACGAGCAGTACTTC.

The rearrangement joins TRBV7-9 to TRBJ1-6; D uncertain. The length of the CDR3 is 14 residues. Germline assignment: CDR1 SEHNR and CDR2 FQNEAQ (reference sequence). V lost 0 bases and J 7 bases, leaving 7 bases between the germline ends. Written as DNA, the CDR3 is TGTGCCAGCAGCTTAGCGGGAGTCAATTCACCCCTCCACTTT. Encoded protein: CASSLAGVNSPLHF.

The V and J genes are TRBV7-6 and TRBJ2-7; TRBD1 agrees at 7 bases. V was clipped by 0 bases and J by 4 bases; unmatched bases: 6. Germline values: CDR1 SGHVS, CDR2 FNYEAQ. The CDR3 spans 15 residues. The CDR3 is CASSLAPGQIYEQYF. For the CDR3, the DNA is TGTGCCAGCAGCTTAGCTCCGGGACAGATTTACGAGCAGTACTTC.

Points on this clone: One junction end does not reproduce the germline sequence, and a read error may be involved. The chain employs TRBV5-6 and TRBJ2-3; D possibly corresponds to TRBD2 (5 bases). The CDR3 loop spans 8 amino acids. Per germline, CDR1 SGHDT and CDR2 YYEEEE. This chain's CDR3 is CASSPGDF. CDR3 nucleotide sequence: TGTGCCAGCAGCCCCGGGGATTTT.

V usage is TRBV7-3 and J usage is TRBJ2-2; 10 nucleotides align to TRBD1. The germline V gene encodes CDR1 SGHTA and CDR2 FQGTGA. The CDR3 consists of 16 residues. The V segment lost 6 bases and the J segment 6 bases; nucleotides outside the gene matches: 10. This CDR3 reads CASRGPGQGPSGELFF. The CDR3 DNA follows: TGTGCCAGCAGAGGCCCGGGACAGGGGCCCTCCGGGGAGCTGTTTTTT.

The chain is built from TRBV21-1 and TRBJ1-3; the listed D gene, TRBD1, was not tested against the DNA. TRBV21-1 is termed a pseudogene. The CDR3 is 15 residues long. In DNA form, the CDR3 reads TGTGCCAGCAGCAGACTACAGGGGAGGGGAAACACCATATATTTT. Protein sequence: CASSRLQGRGNTIYF.